This T cell receptor (beta chain) was observed in a study of blood T cell repertoires in COVID-19. As for the study in general: Specimens from acute and convalescent COVID-19 originated in the United States, Italy and Spain. The cDNA or gDNA used as material had been derived from T cells, B-cell-depleted T cells, or PBMCs.

Here immunoSEQ multiplex PCR was the method, and the copy in TCRdb shows in-frame clones only, minus some. The profile shows around 280,000 clones, roughly 89% of them singletons. The CDR3 totals 14 residues. The germline gives CDR1 GTSNPN, CDR2 SVGIG (reference sequence). J lost 5 bases, V lost 3 bases, and 4 bases had no gene match. This study enrolled people aged 18 to 89 from roughly 22 US geographic areas. Recovery among Cohort 3 donors was established by two negative PCRs, clearance, or symptom resolution. Sequencing used PBMCs or T cells enriched from blood (not recorded which). The receptor was derived from a woman between 35 and 50 years old who had recovered from COVID-19. This rearrangement joins TRBV30 to TRBJ1-6; 7 bases line up with TRBD1. CDR3 region: CAWSAGTDNSPLHF. CDR3 nucleotide sequence: TGTGCCTGGAGCGCCGGGACAGATAATTCACCCCTCCACTTT.